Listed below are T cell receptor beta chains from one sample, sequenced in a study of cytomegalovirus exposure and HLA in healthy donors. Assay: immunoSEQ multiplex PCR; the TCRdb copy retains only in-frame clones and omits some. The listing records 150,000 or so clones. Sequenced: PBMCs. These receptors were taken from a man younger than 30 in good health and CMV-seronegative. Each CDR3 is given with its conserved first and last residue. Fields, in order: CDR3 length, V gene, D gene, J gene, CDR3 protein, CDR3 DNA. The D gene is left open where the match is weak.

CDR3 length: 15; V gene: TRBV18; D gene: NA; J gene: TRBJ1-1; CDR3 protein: CASSPPVGGNTEAFF; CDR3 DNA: TGTGCCAGCTCACCACCGGTCGGGGGGAACACTGAAGCTTTCTTT
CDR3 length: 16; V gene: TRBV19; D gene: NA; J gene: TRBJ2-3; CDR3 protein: CASSTLIQDSTDTQYF; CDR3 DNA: TGTGCCAGTAGTACCCTGATACAGGATTCCACAGATACGCAGTATTTT
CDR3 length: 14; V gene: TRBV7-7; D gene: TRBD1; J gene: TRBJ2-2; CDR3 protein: CASSQDRGTGELFF; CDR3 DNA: TGTGCCAGCAGCCAAGACAGGGGCACCGGGGAGCTGTTTTTT
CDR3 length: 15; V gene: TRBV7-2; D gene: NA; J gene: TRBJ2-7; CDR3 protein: CASSPTGMGHSEQYF; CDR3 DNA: TGTGCCAGCAGCCCTACAGGGATGGGGCATAGCGAGCAGTACTTC
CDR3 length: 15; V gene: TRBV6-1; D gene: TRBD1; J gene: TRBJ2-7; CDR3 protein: CASSETTGGFYEQYF; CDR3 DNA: TGTGCCAGCAGTGAAACGACAGGGGGCTTCTACGAGCAGTACTTC
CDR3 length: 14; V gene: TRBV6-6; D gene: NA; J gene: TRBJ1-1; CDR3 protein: CASSYMTGAYEAFF; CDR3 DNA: TGTGCCAGCAGTTATATGACAGGAGCATATGAAGCTTTCTTT
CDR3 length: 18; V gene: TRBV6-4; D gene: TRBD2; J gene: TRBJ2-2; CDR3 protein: CASSDSPGLAGGTGELFF; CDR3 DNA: TGTGCCAGCAGTGACTCTCCCGGACTAGCGGGGGGAACCGGGGAGCTGTTTTTT
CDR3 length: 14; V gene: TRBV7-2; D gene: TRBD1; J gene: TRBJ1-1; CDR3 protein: CASSLRDREDGAFF; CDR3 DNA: TGTGCCAGCAGCCTCCGCGACAGGGAGGATGGAGCTTTCTTT
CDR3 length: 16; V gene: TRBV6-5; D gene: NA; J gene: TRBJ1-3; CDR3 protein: CASSYSSGMAGNTIYF; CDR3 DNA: TGTGCCAGCAGTTACTCGTCAGGGATGGCTGGAAACACCATATATTTT
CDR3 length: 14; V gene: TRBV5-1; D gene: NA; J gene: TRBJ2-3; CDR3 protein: CASSLEGDADTQYF; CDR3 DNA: TGCGCCAGCAGCTTGGAGGGGGATGCAGATACGCAGTATTTT
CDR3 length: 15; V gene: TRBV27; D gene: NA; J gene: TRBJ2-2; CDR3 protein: CASSLLGGGTGELFF; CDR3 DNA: TGTGCCAGCAGTTTATTAGGAGGCGGCACCGGGGAGCTGTTTTTT
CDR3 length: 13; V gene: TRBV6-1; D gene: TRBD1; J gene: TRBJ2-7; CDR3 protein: CASSSIRGREQYF; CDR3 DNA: TGTGCCAGCAGTTCGATAAGGGGGCGGGAGCAGTACTTC
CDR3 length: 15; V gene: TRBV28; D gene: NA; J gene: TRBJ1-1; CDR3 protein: CASYGGRELNTEAFF; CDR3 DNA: TGTGCCAGCTACGGCGGTCGCGAGCTGAACACTGAAGCTTTCTTT
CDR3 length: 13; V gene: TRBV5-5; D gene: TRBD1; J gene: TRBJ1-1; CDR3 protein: CASSVQGRTEAFF; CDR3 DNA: TGTGCCAGCAGCGTACAGGGGCGCACTGAAGCTTTCTTT
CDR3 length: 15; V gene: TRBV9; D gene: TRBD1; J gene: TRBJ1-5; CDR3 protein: CASSFRGLSNQPQHF; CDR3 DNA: TGTGCCAGCAGCTTCAGGGGGCTCAGCAATCAGCCCCAGCATTTT
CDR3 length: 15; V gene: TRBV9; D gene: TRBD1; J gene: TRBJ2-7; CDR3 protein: CASSVEGQPTYEQYF; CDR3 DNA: TGTGCCAGCAGCGTAGAGGGACAGCCGACCTACGAGCAGTACTTC
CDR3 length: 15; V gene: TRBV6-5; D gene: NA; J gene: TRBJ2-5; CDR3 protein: CASSYSGRDQETQYF; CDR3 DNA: TGTGCCAGCAGTTACTCGGGCAGGGATCAAGAGACCCAGTACTTC
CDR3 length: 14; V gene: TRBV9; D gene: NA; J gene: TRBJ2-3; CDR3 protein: CASSPTGSTDTQYF; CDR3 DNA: TGTGCCAGCAGCCCCACAGGGAGCACAGATACGCAGTATTTT
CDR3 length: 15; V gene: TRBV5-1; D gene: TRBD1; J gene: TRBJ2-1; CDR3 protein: CASSPRTGGITEQFF; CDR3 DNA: TGCGCCAGCAGCCCGCGGACAGGGGGTATCACTGAGCAGTTCTTC
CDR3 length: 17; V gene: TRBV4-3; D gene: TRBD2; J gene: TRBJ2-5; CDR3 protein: CASSQEGPSGGAETQYF; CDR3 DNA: TGCGCCAGCAGCCAAGAGGGCCCTAGCGGGGGGGCGGAGACCCAGTACTTC
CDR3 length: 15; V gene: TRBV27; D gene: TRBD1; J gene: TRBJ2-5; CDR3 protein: CASRGTGVTQETQYF; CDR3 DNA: TGTGCCAGCAGGGGGACAGGGGTCACCCAAGAGACCCAGTACTTC
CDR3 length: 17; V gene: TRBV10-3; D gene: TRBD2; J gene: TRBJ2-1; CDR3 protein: CAISESALAGGYNEQFF; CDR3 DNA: TGTGCCATCAGTGAGTCCGCCCTAGCGGGAGGCTACAATGAGCAGTTCTTC
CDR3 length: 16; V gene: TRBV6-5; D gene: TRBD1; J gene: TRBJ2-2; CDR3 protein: CASSYSTDRSTGELFF; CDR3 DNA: TGTGCCAGCAGTTACTCTACGGACAGGTCTACCGGGGAGCTGTTTTTT
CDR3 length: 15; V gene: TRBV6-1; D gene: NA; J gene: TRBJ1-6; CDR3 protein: CASSAQGSYNSPLHF; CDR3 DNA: TGTGCCAGCAGTGCCCAGGGGTCCTATAATTCACCCCTCCACTTT
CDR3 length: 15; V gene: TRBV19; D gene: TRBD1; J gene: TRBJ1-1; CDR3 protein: CASRWGVRGDTEAFF; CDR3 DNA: TGTGCCAGTAGATGGGGCGTCAGGGGGGACACTGAAGCTTTCTTT
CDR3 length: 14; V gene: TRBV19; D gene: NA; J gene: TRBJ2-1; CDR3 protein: CASDRGGRNNEQFF; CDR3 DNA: TGTGCCAGCGACAGGGGAGGGCGGAACAATGAGCAGTTCTTC
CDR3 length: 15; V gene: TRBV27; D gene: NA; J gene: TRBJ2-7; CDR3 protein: CASSGPGLGNYEQYF; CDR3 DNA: TGTGCCAGCAGTGGACCGGGACTCGGGAACTACGAGCAGTACTTC
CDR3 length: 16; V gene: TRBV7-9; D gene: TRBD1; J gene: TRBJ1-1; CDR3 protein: CASSKNTGQGTSGAFF; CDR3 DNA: TGTGCCAGCAGCAAGAATACGGGACAGGGGACCTCTGGGGCTTTCTTT
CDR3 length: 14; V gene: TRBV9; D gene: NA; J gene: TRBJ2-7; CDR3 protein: CASSVRGGAYEQYF; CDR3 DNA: TGTGCCAGCAGCGTAAGGGGGGGGGCCTACGAGCAGTACTTC
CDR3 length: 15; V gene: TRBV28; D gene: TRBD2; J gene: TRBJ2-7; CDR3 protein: CASLSVTSGSYEQYF; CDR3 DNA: TGTGCCAGTCTATCGGTGACTAGCGGGAGCTACGAGCAGTACTTC
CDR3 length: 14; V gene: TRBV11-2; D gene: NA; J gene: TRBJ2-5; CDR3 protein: CASSLQGFLETQYF; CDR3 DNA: TGTGCCAGCAGCTTACAGGGTTTTCTCGAGACCCAGTACTTC
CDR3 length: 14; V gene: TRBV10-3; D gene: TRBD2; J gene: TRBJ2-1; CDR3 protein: CAISVASGDNEQFF; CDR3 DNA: TGTGCCATCAGTGTGGCTAGCGGGGACAATGAGCAGTTCTTC
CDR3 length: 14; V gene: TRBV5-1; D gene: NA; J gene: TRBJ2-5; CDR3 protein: CASSLAQVSSEQYF; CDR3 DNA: TGCGCCAGCAGCTTGGCTCAGGTGTCGTCTGAGCAGTACTTC
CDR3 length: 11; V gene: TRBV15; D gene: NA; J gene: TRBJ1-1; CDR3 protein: CATSSREGAFF; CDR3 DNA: TGTGCCACCAGCTCACGGGAGGGAGCTTTCTTT
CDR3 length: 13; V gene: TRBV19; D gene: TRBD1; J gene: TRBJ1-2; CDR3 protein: CASKAGGNYGYTF; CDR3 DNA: TGTGCCAGTAAGGCAGGGGGCAACTATGGCTACACCTTC
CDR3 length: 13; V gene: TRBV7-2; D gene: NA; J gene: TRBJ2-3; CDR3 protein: CASSLDFTDTQYF; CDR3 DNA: TGTGCCAGCAGCTTAGACTTCACAGATACGCAGTATTTT
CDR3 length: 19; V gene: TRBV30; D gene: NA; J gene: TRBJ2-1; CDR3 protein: CAWMVGFLEGGSWYNEQFF; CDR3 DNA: TGTGCCTGGATGGTCGGATTTCTAGAGGGGGGGAGTTGGTACAATGAGCAGTTCTTC
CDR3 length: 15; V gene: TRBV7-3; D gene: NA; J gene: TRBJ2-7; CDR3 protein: CASSLRPDRAYEQYF; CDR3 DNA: TGTGCCAGCAGCTTGCGGCCGGATCGAGCGTACGAGCAGTACTTC
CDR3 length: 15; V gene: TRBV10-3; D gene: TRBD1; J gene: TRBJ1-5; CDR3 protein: CAISESDRAREPQHF; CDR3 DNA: TGTGCCATCAGTGAGTCTGACAGGGCCAGGGAGCCCCAGCATTTT
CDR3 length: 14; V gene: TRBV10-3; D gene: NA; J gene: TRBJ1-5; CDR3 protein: CAISDTGRVEPQHF; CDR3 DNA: TGTGCCATCAGTGACACCGGGAGGGTTGAGCCCCAGCATTTT
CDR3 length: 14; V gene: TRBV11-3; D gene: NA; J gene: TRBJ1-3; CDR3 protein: CASSLGGPGNTIYF; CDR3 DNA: TGTGCCAGCAGCTTAGGAGGGCCTGGAAACACCATATATTTT
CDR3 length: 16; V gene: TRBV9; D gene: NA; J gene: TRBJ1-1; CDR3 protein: CASSVVSGGSDTEAFF; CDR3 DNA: TGTGCCAGCAGCGTAGTATCGGGGGGTTCGGACACTGAAGCTTTCTTT
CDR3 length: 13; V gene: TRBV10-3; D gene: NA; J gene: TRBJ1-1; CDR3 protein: CAISGYTGTEAFF; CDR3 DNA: TGTGCCATCAGTGGATATACGGGGACTGAAGCTTTCTTT
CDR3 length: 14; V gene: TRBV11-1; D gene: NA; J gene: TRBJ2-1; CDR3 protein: CASSLVVGGNEQFF; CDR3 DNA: TGTGCCAGCAGCTTAGTCGTCGGGGGCAATGAGCAGTTCTTC
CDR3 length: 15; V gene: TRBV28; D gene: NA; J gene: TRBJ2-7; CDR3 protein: CASSLGFERSYEQYF; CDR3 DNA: TGTGCCAGCAGTTTAGGCTTCGAAAGATCCTACGAGCAGTACTTC
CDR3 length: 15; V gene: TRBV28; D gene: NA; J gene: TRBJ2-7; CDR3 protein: CASLPTGLQFDEQYF; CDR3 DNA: TGTGCCAGCCTTCCCACGGGGTTACAGTTCGACGAGCAGTACTTC